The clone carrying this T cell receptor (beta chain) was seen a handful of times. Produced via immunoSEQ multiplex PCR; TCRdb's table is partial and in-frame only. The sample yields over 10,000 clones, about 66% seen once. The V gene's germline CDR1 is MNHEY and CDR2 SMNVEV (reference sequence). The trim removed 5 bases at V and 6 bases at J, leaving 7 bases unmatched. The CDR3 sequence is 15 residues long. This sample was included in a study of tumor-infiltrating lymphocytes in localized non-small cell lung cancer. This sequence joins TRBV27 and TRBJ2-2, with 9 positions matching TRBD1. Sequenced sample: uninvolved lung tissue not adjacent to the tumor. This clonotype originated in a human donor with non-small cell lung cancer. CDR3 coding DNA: TGTGCCAGCAGTCCACAGGGGGCGTTTTCCGGGGAGCTGTTTTTT. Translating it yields CASSPQGAFSGELFF.